The present TCR beta chain was sequenced within a study of cytomegalovirus exposure and HLA in healthy donors. Study-level findings and limits: In a later analysis, roughly 17,000 TCR beta sequences were associated with HLA alleles at 0.05 false discovery rate.

A note on this clone: Its antigen remains unknown.

Primers: 60 Vbeta forward and 13 Jbeta reverse. Only in-frame clones appear in the TCRdb table, and some are missing; sequencing was by immunoSEQ multiplex PCR. The sample yields about 210,000 clones, of which the top ten take up about 1%. The CDR3 loop spans 16 amino acids. Germline V gene data show CDR1 as SGHNT and CDR2 as YYREEE (reference sequence). The germline V and J ends were trimmed by 4 bases and 4 bases, with 19 bases remaining between them. What was sequenced was PBMCs. The sequence was obtained from a woman in her 30s in good health and CMV-seropositive. The rearrangement uses TRBV5-4 and TRBJ2-3; D may be TRBD2 (6 bases). The CDR3 is CASSQAGPGGSDTQYF. CDR3 in DNA: TGTGCCAGCAGCCAGGCGGGACCCGGGGGTTCAGATACGCAGTATTTT.